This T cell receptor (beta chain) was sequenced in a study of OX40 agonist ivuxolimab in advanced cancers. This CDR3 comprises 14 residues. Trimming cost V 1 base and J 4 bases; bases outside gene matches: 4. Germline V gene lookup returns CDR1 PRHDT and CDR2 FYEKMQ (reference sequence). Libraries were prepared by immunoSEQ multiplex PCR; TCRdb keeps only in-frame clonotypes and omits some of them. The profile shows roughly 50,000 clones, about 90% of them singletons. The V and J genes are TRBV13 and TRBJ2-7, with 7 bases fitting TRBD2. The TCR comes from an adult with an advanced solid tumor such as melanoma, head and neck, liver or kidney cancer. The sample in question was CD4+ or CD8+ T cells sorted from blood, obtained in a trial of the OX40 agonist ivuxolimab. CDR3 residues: CASSLAAGRYEQYF. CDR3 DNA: TGTGCCAGCAGCTTAGCGGCCGGGAGGTACGAGCAGTACTTC.